This T cell receptor beta chain was found in a study of cytomegalovirus exposure and HLA in healthy donors. Study-wide background: Genotyping showed approximately 81% of roughly 400 donors falling in the Caucasian-associated ancestry cluster.

This CDR3 has 16 residues. The junction had 14 bases not matched to a gene; V was cut back by 4 bases and J by 5 bases. Germline V gene lookup returns CDR1 SGHRS and CDR2 YFSETQ. PCR used 60 Vbeta primers and 13 Jbeta primers. In the original workflow: Approximately 11 million of the 75 million to 95 million unique TCR beta chains counted in a later analysis were shared. Here immunoSEQ multiplex PCR was the method, and the copy in TCRdb shows in-frame clones only, minus some. Clone size and the V and J calls come from that table; the DNA yielded D and trimming. The repertoire includes about 110,000 clones, 15% of them detected once, and 1.5% to 2% sits in the top ten. This clone appeared a few times.

The chain joins TRBV5-1 to TRBJ2-5; 7 bases line up with TRBD1. Sequencing used PBMCs. This clonotype was obtained from a young woman in good health and CMV-seronegative. The CDR3 reads CASSAFSTGRGETQYF. The CDR3 DNA sequence: TGCGCCAGCAGCGCTTTCTCGACAGGCAGGGGGGAGACCCAGTACTTC.